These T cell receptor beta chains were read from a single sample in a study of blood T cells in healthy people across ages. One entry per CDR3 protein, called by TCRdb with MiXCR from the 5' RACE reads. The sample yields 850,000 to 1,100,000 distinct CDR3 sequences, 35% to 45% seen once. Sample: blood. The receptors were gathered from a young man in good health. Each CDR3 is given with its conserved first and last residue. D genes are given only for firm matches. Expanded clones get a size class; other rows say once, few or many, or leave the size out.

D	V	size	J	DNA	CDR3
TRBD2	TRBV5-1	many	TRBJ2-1	TGCGCCAGCAGCTTGGATAGCGGGGGTTACAATGAGCAGTTCTTC	CASSLDSGGYNEQFF
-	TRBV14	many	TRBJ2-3	TGTGCCAGCAGCCATGCAGATACGCAGTATTTT	CASSHADTQYF
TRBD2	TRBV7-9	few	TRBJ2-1	TGTGCCAGCAGACAACTAGCGGGGGCACGAGCCGAGCAGTTCTTC	CASRQLAGARAEQFF
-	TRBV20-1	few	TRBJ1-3	TGCAGTGCTAGAGATCGGGCAGGGGGAAACACCATATATTTT	CSARDRAGGNTIYF
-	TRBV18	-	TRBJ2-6	TGTGCCAGCTCAGCAGGGACCTCTGGGGCCAACGTCCTGACTTTC	CASSAGTSGANVLTF
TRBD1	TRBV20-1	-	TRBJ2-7	TGCAGTGCTACCCATCGGGGAACAGGGGGCTATACCTCCTACGAGCAGTACTTC	CSATHRGTGGYTSYEQYF
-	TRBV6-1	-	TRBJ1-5	TGTGCCAGCAGTGACCGCCGGCGGCCCCAGCATTTT	CASSDRRRPQHF
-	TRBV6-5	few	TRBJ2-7	TGTGCCAGCAGACCCGGGGATTCTTACTACGAGCAGTACTTC	CASRPGDSYYEQYF
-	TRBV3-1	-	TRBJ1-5	TGTGCCAGCAGCCCCTTCCTCCAGGGCGGTCAGCCCCAGCATTTT	CASSPFLQGGQPQHF
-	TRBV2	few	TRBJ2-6	TGTGCCAGCAGTGAGATGAGGGACTCTGGGGCCAACGTCCTGACTTTC	CASSEMRDSGANVLTF
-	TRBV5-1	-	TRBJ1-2	TGCGCCAGCAGCCGGGGGGACCCATTCAACTATGGCTACACCTTC	CASSRGDPFNYGYTF
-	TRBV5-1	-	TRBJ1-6	TGCGCCAGCAGCTTGAGACCTCCTAACCCTGGTAGCTCCTATAATTCACCCCTCCACTTT	CASSLRPPNPGSSYNSPLHF
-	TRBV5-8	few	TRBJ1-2	TGTGCCAGCAGCTTGGCCCAGGGGATAGTTGGCTACACCTTC	CASSLAQGIVGYTF
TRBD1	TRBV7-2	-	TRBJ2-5	TGTGCCAGCAGCTTTCCCGACAGGGCAGAGACCCAGTACTTC	CASSFPDRAETQYF
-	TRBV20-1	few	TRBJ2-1	TGCAGTGCTAGGGGGTACTACAAAGGTGGTGAGCAGTTCTTC	CSARGYYKGGEQFF
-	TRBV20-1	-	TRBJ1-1	TGCAGTGCTAGTACGGGGGCTATGAACACTGAAGCTTTCTTT	CSASTGAMNTEAFF
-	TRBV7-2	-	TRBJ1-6	TGTGCCGGCAGCCCGTCGTCAGGGCCCTATAATTCACCCCTCCACTTT	CAGSPSSGPYNSPLHF
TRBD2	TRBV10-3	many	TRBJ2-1	TGTGCCATCAGTGCTCTTCGCGCGGGGGACAATGAGCAGTTCTTC	CAISALRAGDNEQFF
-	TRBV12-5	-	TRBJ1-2	TGTGCTAGTGGCACTACGGGGGGCTACACCTTC	CASGTTGGYTF
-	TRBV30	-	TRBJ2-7	TGTGCCTGGAGTGTAGTTATCGCGGACGGCTCCTACGAGCAGTACTTC	CAWSVVIADGSYEQYF
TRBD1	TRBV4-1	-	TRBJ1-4	TGCGCCAGCAGCCATGAAGTAATGCAGGGGGCTAATGAAAAACTGTTTTTT	CASSHEVMQGANEKLFF
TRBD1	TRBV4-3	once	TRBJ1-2	TGCGCCAGCAGCCAAGACCTTTCGGCGGACAGGGCCGGCAAGGGCTACACCTTC	CASSQDLSADRAGKGYTF
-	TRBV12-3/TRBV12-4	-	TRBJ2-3	TGTGCCAGCAGCTTTTCGGGGGACACGAGCACAGATACGCAGTATTTT	CASSFSGDTSTDTQYF
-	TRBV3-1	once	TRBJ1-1	TGTGCCAGCAGCCAAGACGTGGAAAGTGGGGCTTTCTTT	CASSQDVESGAFF
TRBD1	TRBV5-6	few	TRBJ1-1	TGTGCCAGCAGCTTGGAGACAGGGGTTGACACTGAAGCTTTCTTT	CASSLETGVDTEAFF
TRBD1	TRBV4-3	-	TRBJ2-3	TGCGCCAGCAGCCACGCTACGACTCACGGACAGGGGCAGGCAGATACGCAGTATTTT	CASSHATTHGQGQADTQYF
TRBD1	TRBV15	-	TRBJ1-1	TGTGCCACCAGCAGAGAAAGGGGGCGTAGAGGGGACACTGAAGCTTTCTTT	CATSRERGRRGDTEAFF
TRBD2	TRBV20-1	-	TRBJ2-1	TGCAGTGCTACCCTTAGCGGGTTCCCCTACAATGAGCAGTTCTTC	CSATLSGFPYNEQFF
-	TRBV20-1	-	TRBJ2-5	TGCAGTGCAAGGGGCCCTACGGGGGAGTCAGAGACCCAGTACTTC	CSARGPTGESETQYF
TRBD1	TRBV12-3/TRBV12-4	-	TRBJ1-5	TGTGCCAGCAGTTTGACAGGGGGCAGGAGTCAGCCCCAGCATTTT	CASSLTGGRSQPQHF
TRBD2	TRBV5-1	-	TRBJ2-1	TGCGCCAGCAGCTTTAGCGGGAATGAAGAGACCCAGTTCTTC	CASSFSGNEETQFF
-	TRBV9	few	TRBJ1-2	TGTGCCAGCAGCGTAGTAGAGAATGTCAGGGTTAACTATGGCTACACCTTC	CASSVVENVRVNYGYTF
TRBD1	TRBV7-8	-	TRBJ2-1	TGTGCCAGCAGCCCAAGGACAGGGTCGTTCAATGAGCAGTTCTTC	CASSPRTGSFNEQFF
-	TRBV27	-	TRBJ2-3	TGTGCCAGCAGTCCGTGGGGCGTCGCTAGCACAGATACGCAGTATTTT	CASSPWGVASTDTQYF
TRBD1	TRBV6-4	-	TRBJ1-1	TGTGCCAGCGCCGACAGGGCCGGACCGAACACTGAAGCTTTCTTT	CASADRAGPNTEAFF
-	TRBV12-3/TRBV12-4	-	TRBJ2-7	TGTGCCAGCAGCCAAGGACGGATCTCCTACGAGCAGTACTTC	CASSQGRISYEQYF
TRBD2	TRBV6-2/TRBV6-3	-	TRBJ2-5	TGTGCCAGCAGCGTGAACGGGGGGGGGTTCTACAATGAGCAGTACTTC	CASSVNGGGFYNEQYF
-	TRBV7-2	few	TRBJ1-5	TGTGCCAGCAGCGACAGCACACCCGATCAGCCCCAGCATTTT	CASSDSTPDQPQHF
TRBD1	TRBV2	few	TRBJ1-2	TGTGCCAGCAGTGAAACCGGGACAGACTATGGCTACACCTTC	CASSETGTDYGYTF
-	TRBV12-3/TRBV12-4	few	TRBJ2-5	TGTGCCAGCAGGAACCACGGATCGGAAGAGACCCAGTACTTC	CASRNHGSEETQYF
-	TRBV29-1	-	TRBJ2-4	TGCAGCGTTTTCAACAGGGACGCCAAAAACATTCAGTACTTC	CSVFNRDAKNIQYF
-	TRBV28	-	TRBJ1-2	TGTGCCAGCAGTTCCTGGCGACCTACTAACTATGGCTACACCTTC	CASSSWRPTNYGYTF
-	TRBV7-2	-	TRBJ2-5	TGTGCCAGCAGCTTCGCGTTGGGTGCAAGGGAGACCCAGTACTTC	CASSFALGARETQYF
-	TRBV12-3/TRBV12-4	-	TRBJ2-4	TGTGCCAGCGCAGGCGGAGGGATGCAGTACTTC	CASAGGGMQYF
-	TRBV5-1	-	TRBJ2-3	TGCGCCAGCAGCGCCAAAATGGGGCGGGGATCCACAGATACGCAGTATTTT	CASSAKMGRGSTDTQYF
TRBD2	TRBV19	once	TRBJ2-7	TGTGCCAGTAGTACAGGGACTAACCGCCTTGTTAATGAGCAGTACTTC	CASSTGTNRLVNEQYF
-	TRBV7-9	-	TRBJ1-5	TGTGCCAGCAGCGCCACCGGGAATAGCAATCAGCCCCAGCATTTT	CASSATGNSNQPQHF
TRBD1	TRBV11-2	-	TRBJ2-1	TGTGCCAGCAGCTTATTCGACAGGGGGCAGGGCAATGAGCAGTTCTTC	CASSLFDRGQGNEQFF
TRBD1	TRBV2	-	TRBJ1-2	TGTGCCAGCCGCCAAGACCAGGGGGGTTCCTACACCTTC	CASRQDQGGSYTF
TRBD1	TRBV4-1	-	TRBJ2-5	TGCGCCAGCAGCCCCGGGACAGCCTTCCAAGAGACCCAGTACTTC	CASSPGTAFQETQYF
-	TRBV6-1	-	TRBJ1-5	TGTGCCAGCAGTGGGCAGCTTACTAATCAGCCCCAGCATTTT	CASSGQLTNQPQHF
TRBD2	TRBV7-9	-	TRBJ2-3	TGTGCCAGCAGCTCGATTAGCGGGGGGGCCACAGATACGCAGTATTTT	CASSSISGGATDTQYF